This TCR beta chain was recorded in a study of cytomegalovirus exposure and HLA in healthy donors. Study findings and constraints: Productive status was seen about 90% or about 30% of the time for most TCR beta V segments in an earlier analysis. Across donors, presence/absence analyses took sequencing depth to be roughly uniform.

This clone has only one observation. The antigen is undetermined. Germline V lookup: CDR1 LNHDA, CDR2 SQIVND (reference sequence). CDR3 size: 16 residues. V lost 5 bases, J lost 1 base, and 9 bases stayed unmatched. The PCR contained 60 Vbeta and 13 Jbeta primers. As originally analysed: Unique TCR beta chains numbered around 75 million in a later analysis, with 10 million to 14 million shared. Assay: immunoSEQ multiplex PCR; the TCRdb copy retains only in-frame clones and omits some. V and J calls and clone size are as listed in that table; D and trimming were resolved from the DNA. The sample consists of 110,000 or so clones, about 78% of them appearing once. Donors were nominally healthy when sampled, though unrecorded immune exposures were likely.

The chain is built from TRBV19 and TRBJ1-2; 8 bases are a match to TRBD1. This TCR was recovered from a young man in good health and CMV-seronegative. Sequenced: PBMCs. Written as DNA, the CDR3 is TGTGCCAGTAGTGTCCAGGGGGCTCCCCTTAACTATGGCTACACCTTC. Translating it yields CASSVQGAPLNYGYTF. Full variable domain (outside the CDR3, taken from reference TRBV19 and TRBJ1-2): DGGITQSPKYLFRKEGQNVTLSCEQNLNHDAMYWYRQDPGQGLRLIYYSQIVNDFQKGDIAEGYSVSREKKESFPLTVTSAQKNPTAFYLCASSVQGAPLNYGYTFGSGTRLTVV.